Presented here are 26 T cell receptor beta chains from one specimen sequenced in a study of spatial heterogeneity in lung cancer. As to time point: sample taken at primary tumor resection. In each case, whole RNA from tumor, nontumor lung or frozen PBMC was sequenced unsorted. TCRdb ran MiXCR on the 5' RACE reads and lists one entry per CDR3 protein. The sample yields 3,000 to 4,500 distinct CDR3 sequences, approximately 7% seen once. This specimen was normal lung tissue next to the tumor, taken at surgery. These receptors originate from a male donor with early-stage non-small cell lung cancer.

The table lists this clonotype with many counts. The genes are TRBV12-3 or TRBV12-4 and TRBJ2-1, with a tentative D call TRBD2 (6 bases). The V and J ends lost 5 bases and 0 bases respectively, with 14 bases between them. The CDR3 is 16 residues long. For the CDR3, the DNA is TGTGCCAGCAGTCCGTGGGACTGGAGCTCCTACAATGAGCAGTTCTTC. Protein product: CASSPWDWSSYNEQFF.

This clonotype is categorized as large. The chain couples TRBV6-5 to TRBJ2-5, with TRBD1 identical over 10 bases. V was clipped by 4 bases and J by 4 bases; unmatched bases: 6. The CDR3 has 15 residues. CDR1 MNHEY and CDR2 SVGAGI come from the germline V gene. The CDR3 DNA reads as TGTGCCAGCAGTTTGACAGGGGGCCGGACAGAGACCCAGTACTTC. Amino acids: CASSLTGGRTETQYF.

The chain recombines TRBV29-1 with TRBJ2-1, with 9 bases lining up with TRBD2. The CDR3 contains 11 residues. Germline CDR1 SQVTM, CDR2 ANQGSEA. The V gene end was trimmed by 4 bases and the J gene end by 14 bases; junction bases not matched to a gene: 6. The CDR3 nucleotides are TGCAGCGTTGGAGTAGCGGGAGAGGAGTTCTTC. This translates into CSVGVAGEEFF.

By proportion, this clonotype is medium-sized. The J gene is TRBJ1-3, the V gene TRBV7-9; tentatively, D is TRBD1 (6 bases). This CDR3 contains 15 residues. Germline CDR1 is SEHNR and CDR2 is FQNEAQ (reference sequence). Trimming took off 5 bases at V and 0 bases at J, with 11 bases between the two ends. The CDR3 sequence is CASSPTGISGNTIYF. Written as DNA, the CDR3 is TGTGCCAGCAGCCCGACAGGTATCTCTGGAAACACCATATATTTT.

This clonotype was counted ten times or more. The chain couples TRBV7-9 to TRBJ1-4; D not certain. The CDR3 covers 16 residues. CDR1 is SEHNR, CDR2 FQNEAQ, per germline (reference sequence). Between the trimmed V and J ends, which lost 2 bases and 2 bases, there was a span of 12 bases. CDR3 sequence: CASSLRVSSTNEKLFF. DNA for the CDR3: TGTGCCAGCAGCTTACGCGTCTCGTCGACTAATGAAAAACTGTTTTTT.

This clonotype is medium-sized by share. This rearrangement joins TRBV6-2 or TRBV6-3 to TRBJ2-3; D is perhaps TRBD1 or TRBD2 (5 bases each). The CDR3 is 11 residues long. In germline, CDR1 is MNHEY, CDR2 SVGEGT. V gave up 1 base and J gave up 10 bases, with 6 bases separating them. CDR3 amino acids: CASSYWGSQYF. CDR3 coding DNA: TGTGCCAGCAGTTACTGGGGGTCGCAGTATTTT.

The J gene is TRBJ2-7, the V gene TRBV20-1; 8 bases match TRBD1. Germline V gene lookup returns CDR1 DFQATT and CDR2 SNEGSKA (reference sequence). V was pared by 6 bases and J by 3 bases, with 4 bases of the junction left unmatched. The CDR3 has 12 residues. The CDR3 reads CSARTGNYEQYF. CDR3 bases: TGCAGTGCCAGGACAGGGAACTACGAGCAGTACTTC.

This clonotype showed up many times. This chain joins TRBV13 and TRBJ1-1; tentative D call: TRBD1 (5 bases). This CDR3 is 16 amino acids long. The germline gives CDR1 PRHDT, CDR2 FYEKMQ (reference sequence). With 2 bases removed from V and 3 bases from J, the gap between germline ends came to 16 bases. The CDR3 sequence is CASSLFRDYPYTEAFF. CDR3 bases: TGTGCCAGCAGCTTATTTCGGGACTACCCCTACACTGAAGCTTTCTTT.

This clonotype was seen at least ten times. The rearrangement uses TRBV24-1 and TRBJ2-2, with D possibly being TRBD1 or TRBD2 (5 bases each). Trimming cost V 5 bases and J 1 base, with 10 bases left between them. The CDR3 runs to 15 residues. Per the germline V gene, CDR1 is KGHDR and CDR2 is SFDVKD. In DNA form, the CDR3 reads TGTGCCACCAGTGTAGCAGGGAGGAACACCGGGGAGCTGTTTTTT. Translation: CATSVAGRNTGELFF.

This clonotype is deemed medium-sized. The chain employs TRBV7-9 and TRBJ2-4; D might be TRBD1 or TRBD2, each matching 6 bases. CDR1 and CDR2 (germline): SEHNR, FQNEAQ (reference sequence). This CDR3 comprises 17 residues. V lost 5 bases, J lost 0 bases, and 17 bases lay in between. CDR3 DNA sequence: TGTGCCAGCAGCCAACGCGGAGGGGGGAGAGCCAAAAACATTCAGTACTTC. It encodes CASSQRGGGRAKNIQYF.

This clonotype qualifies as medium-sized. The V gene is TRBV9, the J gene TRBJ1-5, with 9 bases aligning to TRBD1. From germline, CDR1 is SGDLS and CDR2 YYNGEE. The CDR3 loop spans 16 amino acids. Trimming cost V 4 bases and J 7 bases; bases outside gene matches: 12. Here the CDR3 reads CASSPSTGGEGQPQHF. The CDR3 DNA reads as TGTGCCAGCAGCCCTTCCACAGGGGGCGAAGGGCAGCCCCAGCATTTT.

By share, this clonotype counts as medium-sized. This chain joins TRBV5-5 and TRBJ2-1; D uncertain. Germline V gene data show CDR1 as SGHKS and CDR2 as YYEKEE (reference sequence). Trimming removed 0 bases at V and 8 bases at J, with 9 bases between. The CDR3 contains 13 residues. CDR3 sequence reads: CASSLVPADEQFF. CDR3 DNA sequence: TGTGCCAGCAGCTTGGTTCCGGCCGATGAGCAGTTCTTC.

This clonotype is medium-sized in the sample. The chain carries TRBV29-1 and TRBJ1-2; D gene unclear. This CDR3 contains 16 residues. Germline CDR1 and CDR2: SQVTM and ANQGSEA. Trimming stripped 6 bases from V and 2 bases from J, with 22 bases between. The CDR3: CSVGRPETSPNYGYTF. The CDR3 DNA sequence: TGCAGCGTCGGAAGGCCCGAGACAAGCCCGAACTATGGCTACACCTTC.

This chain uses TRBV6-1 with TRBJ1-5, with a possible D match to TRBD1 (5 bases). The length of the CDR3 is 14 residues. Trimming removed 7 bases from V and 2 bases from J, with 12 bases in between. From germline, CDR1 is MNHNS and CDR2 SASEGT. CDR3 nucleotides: TGTGCCAGCACCCTTAGCAGGGGCAATCAGCCCCAGCATTTT. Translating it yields CASTLSRGNQPQHF.

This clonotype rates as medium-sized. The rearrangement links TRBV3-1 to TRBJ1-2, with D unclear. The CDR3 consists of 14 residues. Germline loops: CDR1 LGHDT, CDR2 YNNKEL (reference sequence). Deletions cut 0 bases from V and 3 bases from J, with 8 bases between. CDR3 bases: TGTGCCAGCAGCCAAGATGGCGGTTACTATGGCTACACCTTC. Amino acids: CASSQDGGYYGYTF. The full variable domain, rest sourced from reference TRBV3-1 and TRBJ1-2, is DTAVSQTPKYLVTQMGNDKSIKCEQNLGHDTMYWYKQDSKKFLKIMFSYNNKELIINETVPNRFSPKSPDKAHLNLHINSLELGDSAVYFCASSQDGGYYGYTFGSGTRLTVV.

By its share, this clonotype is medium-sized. CDR3 bases: TGTGCCAGCAGTAAAGAGAGAACCGAAGCTTTCTTT. Residues: CASSKERTEAFF. The genes are TRBV6-5 and TRBJ1-1; D remains ambiguous. Germline assignment: CDR1 MNHEY and CDR2 SVGAGI. The CDR3 runs to 12 residues. Trimming removed 5 bases from V and 8 bases from J, with 12 bases in between.

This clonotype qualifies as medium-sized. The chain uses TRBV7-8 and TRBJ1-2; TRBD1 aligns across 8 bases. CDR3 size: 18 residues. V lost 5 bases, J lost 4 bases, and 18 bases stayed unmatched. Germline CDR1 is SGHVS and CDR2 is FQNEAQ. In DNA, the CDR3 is TGTGCCAGCAGCCGTCGGGACCCGGGACAGGTGCTCCCCTATGGCTACACCTTC. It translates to CASSRRDPGQVLPYGYTF.

In nucleotides, the CDR3 is TGTGCCAGCAGAAATCCTTCGGAGCACAATGAGCAGTTCTTC. Translating gives CASRNPSEHNEQFF. V is TRBV6-2 or TRBV6-3 and J is TRBJ2-1; D not certain. The length of the CDR3 is 14 residues. V was clipped by 6 bases and J by 5 bases, with 14 bases between them. Germline CDR1 MNHEY, CDR2 SVGEGT.

CDR3 in amino acids: CASRGPISREIGNEQFF. DNA of the CDR3: TGTGCCAGCAGGGGGCCGATTTCGCGGGAGATTGGAAATGAGCAGTTCTTC. The rearrangement joins TRBV2 to TRBJ2-1; 7 bases fit TRBD2. Germline assignment: CDR1 SNHLY and CDR2 FYNNEI. Unmatched junction bases numbered 18, after V lost 6 bases and J lost 7 bases. The CDR3 has 17 amino acids.

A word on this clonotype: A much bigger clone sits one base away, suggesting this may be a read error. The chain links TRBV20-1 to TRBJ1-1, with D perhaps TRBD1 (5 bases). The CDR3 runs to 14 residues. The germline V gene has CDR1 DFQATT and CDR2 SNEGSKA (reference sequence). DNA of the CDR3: TGCATTGCTAGTACCGGGGGTCTGAACACTGAAGCTTTCTTT. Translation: CIASTGGLNTEAFF.

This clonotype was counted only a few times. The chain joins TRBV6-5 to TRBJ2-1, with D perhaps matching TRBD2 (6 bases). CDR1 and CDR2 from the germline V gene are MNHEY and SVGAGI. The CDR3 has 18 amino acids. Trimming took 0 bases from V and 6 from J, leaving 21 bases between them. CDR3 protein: CASSYSTPLKGGANEQFF. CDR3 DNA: TGTGCCAGCAGTTACTCGACCCCACTAAAGGGCGGGGCCAATGAGCAGTTCTTC.

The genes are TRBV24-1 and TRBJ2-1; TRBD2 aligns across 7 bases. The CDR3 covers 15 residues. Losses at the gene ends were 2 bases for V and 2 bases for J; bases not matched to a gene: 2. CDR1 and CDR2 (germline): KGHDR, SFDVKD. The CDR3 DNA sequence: TGTGCCACCAGTGATTGGGAGGGCGCCTACAATGAGCAGTTCTTC. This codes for CATSDWEGAYNEQFF.

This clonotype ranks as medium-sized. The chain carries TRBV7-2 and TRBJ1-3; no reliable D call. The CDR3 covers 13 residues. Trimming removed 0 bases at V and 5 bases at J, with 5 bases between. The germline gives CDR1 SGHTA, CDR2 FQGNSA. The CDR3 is CASSLADRNTIYF. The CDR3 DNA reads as TGTGCCAGCAGCTTAGCGGACCGAAACACCATATATTTT.

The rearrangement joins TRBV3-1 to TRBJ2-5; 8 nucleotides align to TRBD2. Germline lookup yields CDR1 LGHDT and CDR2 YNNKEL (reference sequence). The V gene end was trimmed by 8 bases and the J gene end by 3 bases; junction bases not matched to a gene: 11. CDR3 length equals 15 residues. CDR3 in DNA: TGTGCCAGCCGCACAATTAGTAGCGGGGAAGAGACCCAGTACTTC. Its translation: CASRTISSGEETQYF.

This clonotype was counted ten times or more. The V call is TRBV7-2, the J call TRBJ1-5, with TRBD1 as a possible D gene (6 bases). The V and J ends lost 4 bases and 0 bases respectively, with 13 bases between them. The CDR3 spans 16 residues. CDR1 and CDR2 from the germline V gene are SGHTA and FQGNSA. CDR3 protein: CASSSPVDSSNQPQHF. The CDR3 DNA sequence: TGTGCCAGCAGCTCCCCGGTGGACAGTAGCAATCAGCCCCAGCATTTT.

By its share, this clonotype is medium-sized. For the CDR3, the DNA is TGTGCCAGCAGTTACCCAGACCCATACAATGAGCAGTTCTTC. Its translation: CASSYPDPYNEQFF. The chain uses TRBV6-2 or TRBV6-3 and TRBJ2-1; D is ambiguous. The CDR3 is 14 amino acids. Trimming removed 2 bases from V and 4 bases from J, with 9 bases in between. Looked up from germline, CDR1 is MNHEY and CDR2 is SVGEGT.